This T cell receptor (beta chain) was found in a study of cytomegalovirus exposure and HLA in healthy donors. Findings of the study overall: Later, an analysis showed that TCR beta chains associated with HLA were more clonally expanded than others that were equally common.

Germline CDR1 SNHLY, CDR2 FYNNEI. Germline trimming cut 8 bases from V and 8 bases from J; bases unmatched to any gene: 6. The CDR3 contains 13 residues. It was with 60 Vbeta and 13 Jbeta primers that the PCR ran. Measured with immunoSEQ multiplex PCR; TCRdb has only the in-frame clones, and not every one. The sample has roughly 190,000 clones, around four fifths seen once. To note about this clone: Antigen specificity is unknown.

Although they were nominally healthy when sampled, donors likely had unrecorded immune exposures. This clonotype originated in a man in his forties in good health and CMV-seropositive. This chain connects TRBV2 to TRBJ1-4, with 9 bases matching TRBD1. The sequencing sample was made of PBMCs. The CDR3 DNA sequence: TGTGCCAGCGCGGGACAGGGAAACGAAAAACTGTTTTTT. Encoded protein: CASAGQGNEKLFF.